The clone carrying this T cell receptor beta chain was seen at least ten times. Its matching antigen is unknown. These data come from a study of Graves' ophthalmopathy and Graves' hyperthyroidism. Across the whole study: Sampling took place at initial diagnosis, with peripheral blood obtained before any treatment.

V was trimmed by 4 bases and J by 2 bases, leaving 14 bases between them. In germline, CDR1 is MNHEY, CDR2 SVGEGT. This CDR3 region has 15 residues. Overall study findings and caveats: Blood contained most expanded thyroid clonotypes exceeding 0.001 frequency. In separating ophthalmopathy from stable hyperthyroidism, a 13-signature model achieved around 85% sensitivity and about 80% specificity.

RNA transcripts were the template, and TCR beta CDR3 regions were amplified from them. In the first round, RT-PCR was carried out with HTBI primers, and a multiplex PCR formed the second round. MiXCR, applied by TCRdb to the multiplex PCR reads, yields one record per CDR3 protein. This table holds 170,000 or so distinct CDR3 sequences, roughly 36% found once. This TCR was recovered from a man younger than 40 with Graves' ophthalmopathy. The chain carries TRBV6-2 or TRBV6-3 and TRBJ1-2; D not resolved. Input material: peripheral blood. In nucleotides, the CDR3 is TGTGCCAGCAGTTCGAGGACCTTGGGGAACTATGGCTACACCTTC. Its protein is CASSSRTLGNYGYTF.